This TCR beta chain comes out of a study of a mutant IDH1 vaccine in newly diagnosed glioma. About the study: Week 35 held visit V12, while week 47 held visit V13.

Only in-frame clones appear in the TCRdb table, and some are missing; sequencing was by immunoSEQ multiplex PCR. The repertoire holds about 54,000 clones, 84% seen once, with approximately 4.5% in the top ten. On this clone itself: What it binds is unknown.

As to time point: week 35, safety follow-up. Doses consisted of 300 ug of mutant IDH1 20-mer peptide each, paired with topical imiquimod. V was clipped by 5 bases and J by 0 bases; unmatched bases: 5. Germline loops: CDR1 MNHEY, CDR2 SMNVEV (reference sequence). CDR3 length equals 15 residues. The TCR was taken from a woman younger than 35 with glioma. V and J are TRBV27 and TRBJ1-2, with 8 positions matching TRBD1. This specimen consisted of PBMCs, obtained from a glioma patient whose treatment included an IDH1 peptide vaccine. This CDR3 reads CASSVDRGANYGYTF. The CDR3 DNA reads TGTGCCAGCAGTGTCGACAGGGGAGCTAACTATGGCTACACCTTC.